The entry below describes one T cell receptor (beta chain). Its antigen is currently unknown. These data originate in a study of identical twins. Each cDNA held unique molecular identifiers, and template switching gave it a universal primer site. A single record per CDR3 protein comes from TCRdb applying MiXCR to the 5' RACE reads. The sample consists of roughly 1.6 million distinct CDR3 sequences, about 31% of them appearing once. Whole-study results and caveats: Memory repertoires lacked the insertion deficit that abundant cord blood beta clonotypes showed. In monozygotic twins, models underestimated the sharing of out-of-frame TCR alpha. Out-of-frame alpha sequences common to twins exhibited an excess of low generation probability.

CDR1 WSHSY and CDR2 SAAADI come from the germline V gene. There are 14 residues in the CDR3. V lost 3 bases and J 4 bases, leaving 11 bases between the germline ends. The receptor was isolated from a newborn girl in good health. The material sequenced was cord blood. This chain joins TRBV10-2 and TRBJ2-3, with D unresolved. CDR3 region: CASSDVFKADTQYF. In nucleotides, the CDR3 is TGCGCCAGCAGTGACGTGTTCAAGGCAGATACGCAGTATTTT.